A single sample gave rise to the 20 T cell receptor beta chains below, sequenced in a study of Ad26.COV2.S vaccination and SARS-CoV-2 variants. This table comes from immunoSEQ multiplex PCR, and its TCRdb copy is limited to in-frame clones, with some not included. The top ten hold approximately 1.9% of the sample, which has around 400,000 clones, about 91% seen once. This sample's treatment: 15 to 20 received Ad26.COV2.S at low or high dose, single or two shots; about 5 received placebo; per-sample allocation not given. On day 63 after the first injection, vaccine and placebo recipients gave samples. The material sequenced was peripheral blood, taken in a trial of Ad26.COV2.S vaccine versus placebo. The receptors stem from a person between 18 and 65 years old who received the Ad26.COV2.S COVID-19 vaccine or a placebo.

The chain combines TRBV9 with TRBJ1-3; a weak D match, TRBD1 (5 bases). The CDR3 spans 15 residues. V was clipped by 4 bases and J by 4 bases, with 15 bases between them. The germline V gene has CDR1 SGDLS and CDR2 YYNGEE. CDR3 region: CASSPRGVSGNTIYF. DNA of the CDR3: TGTGCCAGCAGCCCGCGGGGGGTATCCGGAAACACCATATATTTT.

The chain carries TRBV29-1 and TRBJ1-2; D not certain. Germline lookup yields CDR1 SQVTM and CDR2 ANQGSEA. The CDR3 extends over 12 amino acids. V lost 4 bases, J lost 8 bases, and 14 bases lay in between. CDR3 loop: CSVAGAGEGYTF. CDR3 DNA sequence: TGCAGCGTTGCGGGAGCCGGAGAAGGCTACACCTTC.

This clone was observed a single time. Here the CDR3 reads CASSYRPGRGETQYF. The CDR3 DNA reads TGTGCCAGCAGTTACCGGCCGGGGAGAGGAGAGACCCAGTACTTC. The chain recombines TRBV6-2 or TRBV6-3 with TRBJ2-5, with TRBD2 as a possible D gene (5 bases). Germline values: CDR1 MNHEY, CDR2 SVGEGT. This CDR3 spans 15 amino acids. Trimming removed 2 bases at V and 4 bases at J, with 14 bases between.

The chain combines TRBV5-5 with TRBJ2-1, with D unclear. The CDR3 sequence is 15 residues long. V lost 1 base and J lost 0, with 8 bases in between. Germline CDR1 and CDR2: SGHKS and YYEKEE (reference sequence). CDR3 bases: TGTGCCAGCAGCTTGAGAATGAGCTCCTACAATGAGCAGTTCTTC. This codes for CASSLRMSSYNEQFF.

The chain is built from TRBV15 and TRBJ2-5, with D unresolved. V was trimmed by 5 bases and J by 4 bases, leaving 8 bases between them. The germline V gene encodes CDR1 LNHNV and CDR2 YYDKDF (reference sequence). CDR3 length: 12 amino acids. CDR3 sequence (DNA): TGTGCCACCAGCCCGGGTGGAGAGACCCAGTACTTC. This codes for CATSPGGETQYF.

This chain connects TRBV19 to TRBJ2-1; 10 bases map to TRBD2. Germline V gene sequence: CDR1 LNHDA, CDR2 SQIVND (reference sequence). The CDR3 has 16 residues. V was pared by 0 bases and J by 10 bases, with 9 bases of the junction left unmatched. CDR3: CASSIERKLAGEEQFF. In DNA form, the CDR3 reads TGTGCCAGTAGTATAGAGAGGAAGCTAGCGGGAGAAGAGCAGTTCTTC.

V is TRBV10-3 and J is TRBJ1-2; D gene uncertain. The V end was cut by 2 bases, the J end by 13 bases, with 17 bases between. This CDR3 spans 13 amino acids. Germline CDR1 ENHRY, CDR2 SYGVKD. CDR3 in amino acids: CAISEGMDSIGTF. The CDR3 nucleotides read TGTGCCATCAGTGAGGGGATGGACTCAATAGGCACCTTC.

The DNA for the CDR3 is TGCAGCGTCCAGGGGTGGAAATCCGGGAACACTGAAGCTTTCTTT. Encoded protein: CSVQGWKSGNTEAFF. V is TRBV29-1 and J is TRBJ1-1, with a tentative D call TRBD1 (6 bases). The V and J ends lost 6 bases and 1 base respectively, with 18 bases between them. There are 15 residues in the CDR3. Germline V lookup: CDR1 SQVTM, CDR2 ANQGSEA.

CDR3: CASSGTAVNEQFF. The CDR3 bases are TGTGCCAGCAGTGGGACGGCCGTCAATGAGCAGTTCTTC. The J gene is TRBJ2-1, the V gene TRBV25-1; D gene unclear. V was trimmed by 4 bases and J by 6 bases, leaving 10 bases between them. Germline V lookup: CDR1 MGHDK, CDR2 SYGVNS. The length of the CDR3 is 13 residues.

The chain has TRBV28 and TRBJ1-6; maybe TRBD1 (5 bases). CDR3 length equals 17 residues. The germline V gene has CDR1 MDHEN and CDR2 SYDVKM. V was shortened by 4 bases and J by 0 bases, with 13 bases between the two germline ends. The CDR3 DNA reads as TGTGCCAGCAGTTCCTCAATTGACAGCTCCTATAATTCACCCCTCCACTTT. It encodes CASSSSIDSSYNSPLHF.

Comment on this clone: No conserved phenylalanine or tryptophan is present at the end of the CDR3, so a read error is the likely explanation. The limits of the CDR3 on the DNA are not certain, so only TCRdb's listed CDR3 is given. The chain links TRBV7-2 to TRBJ2-7; the D call TRBD1 from the table was never checked on the DNA. Ends included, the CDR3 has 14 residues. Germline V gives CDR1 SGHTA, CDR2 FQGNSA. This chain's CDR3 is CASSLGGWGPSPAY.

J is TRBJ2-5 and V is TRBV2, with D perhaps TRBD1 (5 bases). The CDR3 loop spans 13 amino acids. The germline V and J ends were trimmed by 4 bases and 2 bases, with 8 bases remaining between them. Germline V gene sequence: CDR1 SNHLY, CDR2 FYNNEI. This CDR3 reads CASSGTRQETQYF. The CDR3, as DNA: TGTGCCAGCAGTGGGACACGACAAGAGACCCAGTACTTC.

The rearrangement uses TRBV19 and TRBJ2-2; 8 bases are a match to TRBD2. From germline, CDR1 is LNHDA and CDR2 SQIVND (reference sequence). CDR3 length: 15 residues. V dropped 3 bases and J dropped 3; count of bases not matched to a gene: 3. For the CDR3, the DNA is TGTGCCAGTAGTATCGGGGGGGTACACACCGGGGAGCTGTTTTTT. Protein sequence: CASSIGGVHTGELFF.

This chain uses TRBV24-1 with TRBJ2-3, with D unresolved. The CDR3 is 10 amino acids. Per the germline V gene, CDR1 is KGHDR and CDR2 is SFDVKD. Trimming shortened V by 10 bases and J by 6 bases, and 7 bases separated the two germline ends. CDR3 sequence (DNA): TGTGCCACTGGTGCGGATACGCAGTATTTT. It codes for CATGADTQYF.

The chain has TRBV6-1 and TRBJ1-2; D is possibly TRBD1 (6 bases). This CDR3 comprises 14 residues. CDR1 is MNHNS, CDR2 SASEGT, per germline. V dropped 3 bases and J dropped 4 bases, with 12 bases sitting between them. The CDR3 DNA reads TGTGCCAGCAGTGAGATCGGACAGACCTATGGCTACACCTTC. Translated: CASSEIGQTYGYTF.

The CDR3 region is CASSPPGETQYF. The CDR3 DNA follows: TGTGCCAGCAGCCCTCCAGGGGAGACCCAGTACTTC. J is TRBJ2-5 and V is TRBV11-3; a weak D match, TRBD1 (5 bases). Germline V lookup: CDR1 SGHNT, CDR2 YENEEA. This CDR3 is built from 12 residues. The V end was cut by 5 bases, the J end by 5 bases, with 9 bases between.

The rearrangement uses TRBV11-3 and TRBJ2-3, with 13 bases matching TRBD2. The germline gives CDR1 SGHNT, CDR2 YENEEA. Trimming cost V 2 bases and J 5 bases; bases outside gene matches: 4. This CDR3 has 16 amino acids. The CDR3 coding sequence is TGTGCCAGCAGCTTAAGACTAGCGGGAGGTGAAGATACGCAGTATTTT. This encodes CASSLRLAGGEDTQYF.

The chain uses TRBV5-4 and TRBJ2-3; no clear D. The V gene lost 7 bases and the J gene lost 1 base, with 10 bases spanning the gap. This CDR3 has 13 amino acids. CDR1 and CDR2 from the germline V gene are SGHNT and YYREEE (reference sequence). The CDR3 DNA is TGTGCCAGCGCGTTACCCGGCACAGATACGCAGTATTTT. It codes for CASALPGTDTQYF.

As to this clone: The identical CDR3 is also encoded by other nucleotide sequences in the sample. The genes are TRBV12-3 or TRBV12-4 and TRBJ2-1; D call uncertain. This CDR3 comprises 13 residues. V was trimmed by 1 base and J by 8 bases, leaving 9 bases between them. CDR3 nucleotide sequence: TGTGCCAGCAGTTTAGGGGGTGGGGATGAGCAGTTCTTC. It translates to CASSLGGGDEQFF.

The J gene is TRBJ2-1, the V gene TRBV7-3, with a tentative D call TRBD2 (5 bases). In germline, CDR1 is SGHTA, CDR2 FQGTGA. Trimming cost V 4 bases and J 9 bases, with 13 bases left between them. This CDR3 is 13 amino acids long. CDR3 protein: CASSSTDSSEQFF. CDR3 DNA: TGTGCCAGCAGCTCAACGGACTCGAGTGAGCAGTTCTTC.